This TCR beta chain was recovered during a study of blood T cell repertoires in COVID-19. Study details: Researchers got acute and convalescent COVID-19 samples from the United States, Italy and Spain. PBMCs, B-cell-depleted T cells, or T cells were the source of the cDNA or gDNA that made up the material.

Study processing details: Counts of nucleated cells, estimated from reference gene primer amplification, were obtained. Here immunoSEQ multiplex PCR was the method, and the copy in TCRdb shows in-frame clones only, minus some. That table gives V, J and clone size, and the DNA gave D and trimming. The table has over 100,000 clones, roughly 85% seen once; the top ten hold around a sixth. This CDR3 has 14 amino acids. The V gene lost 2 bases and the J gene lost 2 bases, with 9 bases spanning the gap. In germline, CDR1 is SGHRS, CDR2 YFSETQ. The receptor's source is an older woman with acute or convalescent COVID-19. The V and J genes are TRBV5-1 and TRBJ2-3; tentatively, D is TRBD2 (5 bases). Sequenced sample: peripheral blood. The CDR3 nucleotides read TGCGCCAGCAGCTTTTCGGGAACCACAGATACGCAGTATTTT. It yields the protein CASSFSGTTDTQYF.